These 6 T cell receptor beta chains originate from one sample sequenced in a study of CD8 T cells in ankylosing spondylitis. TCRdb ran MiXCR on the 5' RACE reads and lists one entry per CDR3 protein. The sample includes roughly 250,000 distinct CDR3 sequences, around 7.8% seen only once; the top ten take approximately 6.3%. Sequencing used blood, either unsorted or a sorted T cell fraction (not recorded which). The origin of the receptors is a male donor with ankylosing spondylitis or in good health (not recorded which).

There are many counts of this clonotype. CDR3 nucleotide sequence: TGTGCCAGTAGCCGCAAGGTCCCCCTCTATAACTCCTACGAGCAGTACTTC. Its translation is CASSRKVPLYNSYEQYF. The chain combines TRBV19 with TRBJ2-7; D gene unclear. Trimming took off 6 bases at V and 0 bases at J, with 21 bases between the two ends. Germline CDR1 reads LNHDA; CDR2 reads SQIVND (reference sequence). The CDR3 extends over 17 amino acids.

This clonotype was detected ten times or more. V is TRBV12-3 or TRBV12-4 and J is TRBJ1-1, with 7 bases that match TRBD1. The length of the CDR3 is 13 residues. V shed 4 bases, J shed 4 bases, and the junction held 3 bases outside the gene matches. The CDR3 region has the DNA TGTGCCAGCAGTTGGGCAGGGGGCACTGAAGCTTTCTTT. Translating it yields CASSWAGGTEAFF.

This clonotype was picked up many times. V and J are TRBV11-3 and TRBJ2-1; D is ambiguous. Germline V gives CDR1 SGHNT, CDR2 YENEEA. Between the trimmed V and J ends, which lost 1 base and 5 bases, there was a span of 9 bases. The CDR3 loop spans 14 amino acids. CDR3 nucleotide sequence: TGTGCCAGCAGCTTAGCCGGCCCTAACAATGAGCAGTTCTTC. As protein: CASSLAGPNNEQFF.

This clonotype came up a few times. This rearrangement joins TRBV7-8 to TRBJ2-1; TRBD2 aligns across 8 bases. Germline V gene data show CDR1 as SGHVS and CDR2 as FQNEAQ. V dropped 1 base and J dropped 6; count of bases not matched to a gene: 11. The length of the CDR3 is 17 residues. The CDR3 sequence is CASSLVSGGHPINEQFF. Here the CDR3 DNA reads TGTGCCAGCAGCTTAGTCTCGGGAGGGCATCCAATCAATGAGCAGTTCTTC.

This clonotype has just a few counts. V usage is TRBV4-3 and J usage is TRBJ2-7, with D uncertain. CDR3 length: 13 residues. V was shortened by 0 bases and J by 6 bases, with 9 bases between the two germline ends. The germline V gene encodes CDR1 LGHNA and CDR2 YSLEER. CDR3 in DNA: TGCGCCAGCAGCCAAGATCTTACTGGCGAGCAGTACTTC. As protein: CASSQDLTGEQYF.

Many counts were recorded for this clonotype. The CDR3 sequence is CASSLGQEIYGYTF. The CDR3 DNA reads TGTGCCAGCAGCTTGGGACAGGAGATCTATGGCTACACCTTC. The chain couples TRBV5-5 to TRBJ1-2, with D tentatively TRBD1 (6 bases). The germline gives CDR1 SGHKS, CDR2 YYEKEE (reference sequence). There are 14 residues in the CDR3. The V end was cut by 0 bases, the J end by 4 bases, with 10 bases between.